These 26 T cell receptor beta chains share one sample of origin, sequenced in a study of Graves' ophthalmopathy and Graves' hyperthyroidism. As the template, RNA transcripts were used to amplify TCR beta CDR3 regions. HTBI-primed first-round RT-PCR preceded second-round multiplex PCR. MiXCR, applied by TCRdb to the multiplex PCR reads, yields one record per CDR3 protein. Found here are 500,000 to 800,000 distinct CDR3 sequences, under 50% of them singletons; the top ten hold around 3.3%. Material for sequencing was peripheral blood. These receptors came from an adult man with Graves' ophthalmopathy.

In regard to this clonotype: A much bigger clone sits one base away, suggesting this may be a read error. The chain combines TRBV2 with TRBJ2-2; D is undetermined. CDR3 length: 12 residues. Germline V gene lookup returns CDR1 SNHLY and CDR2 FYNNEI. The V and J ends lost 7 bases and 7 bases respectively, with 10 bases between them. Here the CDR3 DNA reads TGTGCCAGCATGAAGGAGAGCGGGGAGCTGTTTTTT. It is translated as CASMKESGELFF.

The chain is built from TRBV20-1 and TRBJ2-7; 15 bases align to TRBD2. Germline V gene data show CDR1 as DFQATT and CDR2 as SNEGSKA (reference sequence). The CDR3 is made up of 17 amino acids. Germline trimming cut 3 bases from V and 1 base from J; bases unmatched to any gene: 7. CDR3 region: CSASHPGTSGGSYEQYF. CDR3 bases: TGCAGTGCTAGTCACCCTGGGACTAGCGGGGGGTCCTACGAGCAGTACTTC.

Note on this clonotype: Germline and junction disagree at one end, which may indicate a read error. The rearrangement uses TRBV7-2 and TRBJ2-2, with 8 bases matching TRBD1. The CDR3 totals 15 residues. Germline V lookup: CDR1 SGHTA, CDR2 FQGNSA. The CDR3 sequence is CASSFRQGSAGELVF. The DNA of the CDR3 is TGTGCCAGCAGCTTCCGACAGGGGAGTGCCGGGGAGCTGGTTTTT.

This clonotype was seen many times. The V gene is TRBV7-2, the J gene TRBJ1-2, with 12 bases that match TRBD1. Germline-derived CDR1 and CDR2 are SGHTA and FQGNSA. CDR3 length: 16 amino acids. The ends lost 1 base at V and 8 bases at J; junction bases unmatched: 8. CDR3 coding DNA: TGTGCCAGCAGCTTAGACGGGACAGGGGGCGCCAGGGGCTACACCTTC. Translated, it gives CASSLDGTGGARGYTF. The full variable domain, its missing parts supplied by reference TRBV7-2 and TRBJ1-2, is GAGVSQSPSNKVTEKGKDVELRCDPISGHTALYWYRQSLGQGLEFLIYFQGNSAPDKSGLPSDRFSAERTGGSVSTLTIQRTQQEDSAVYLCASSLDGTGGARGYTFGSGTRLTVV.

This clonotype came up a few times. The rearrangement uses TRBV7-8 and TRBJ2-7, with 12 bases matching TRBD2. V was clipped by 5 bases and J by 6 bases; unmatched bases: 8. CDR1 SGHVS and CDR2 FQNEAQ come from the germline V gene. CDR3 size: 15 residues. The CDR3 DNA follows: TGTGCCAGCAGCCGTCGACTAGCGGGAGTCAGCGAGCAGTACTTC. As protein: CASSRRLAGVSEQYF.

This clonotype occurred many times. This chain connects TRBV2 to TRBJ1-4; no definite D call. This CDR3 is built from 14 residues. V was cut by 1 base and J by 3 bases, with 6 bases left in between. Germline V lookup: CDR1 SNHLY, CDR2 FYNNEI. The CDR3 DNA is TGTGCCAGCAGTGAAGTTCGGTCTAATGAAAAACTGTTTTTT. Encoded protein: CASSEVRSNEKLFF.

The chain has TRBV7-2 and TRBJ1-1; weak D call: TRBD1 (5 bases). The V gene lost 4 bases and the J gene lost 3 bases, with 9 bases spanning the gap. This CDR3 is built from 13 residues. Germline CDR1 SGHTA, CDR2 FQGNSA. The CDR3 spells CASSSPGYTEAFF. The CDR3, as DNA: TGTGCCAGCAGCTCACCAGGGTACACTGAAGCTTTCTTT.

For this clonotype: A much larger clonotype is one base distant, so this may be a read error. The rearrangement joins TRBV9 to TRBJ2-7; D might be TRBD1 (6 bases). The CDR3 sequence is 12 residues long. Germline assignment: CDR1 SGDLS and CDR2 YYNGEE. Trimming shortened V by 5 bases and J by 8 bases, and 14 bases separated the two germline ends. CDR3 coding DNA: TGTGCCAGCAGTAAGGACAGTTACAAGCAGTACTTC. Protein sequence: CASSKDSYKQYF.

V and J are TRBV24-1 and TRBJ1-3; 11 positions match TRBD1. The CDR3 sequence is 15 residues long. The germline gives CDR1 KGHDR, CDR2 SFDVKD. After removal of 5 bases from V and 8 bases from J, the junction contained 7 bases not matched to a gene. The CDR3 spells CATSGGQGDGYTIYF. The CDR3 DNA reads TGTGCCACCAGTGGGGGACAGGGGGATGGCTACACCATATATTTT.

This clonotype was seen many times. No DNA is shown, since the ends of the CDR3 on it are uncertain; the CDR3 is the one TCRdb lists. The chain joins TRBV5-5 to TRBJ1-2; the D call of TRBD1 is as the table states it, not checked on the DNA. Looked up from germline, CDR1 is SGHKS and CDR2 is YYEKEE (reference sequence). A total of 11 residues make up the CDR3, ends included. The CDR3 region is CASSFGAGATF.

The rearrangement joins TRBV20-1 to TRBJ1-1; a weak D match, TRBD1 (6 bases). Trimming stripped 1 base from V and 10 bases from J, with 10 bases between. This CDR3 contains 11 residues. Germline V gene data show CDR1 as DFQATT and CDR2 as SNEGSKA (reference sequence). The CDR3 reads CSARAGHLAFF. For the CDR3, the DNA is TGCAGTGCTAGAGCGGGACATCTAGCTTTCTTT.

Worth noting for this clonotype: The conserved final phenylalanine or tryptophan is absent from the CDR3, which likely points to a read error. The chain uses TRBV12-3 or TRBV12-4 and TRBJ1-5, with 9 bases matching TRBD1. The CDR3 is made up of 15 amino acids. Losses at the gene ends were 6 bases for V and 2 bases for J; bases not matched to a gene: 5. The CDR3 DNA is TGTGCCAGCAGCCACAGGGGGCAGCGCAATCAGCCCCAGCATCTT. Amino acid sequence: CASSHRGQRNQPQHL.

A word on this clonotype: Possible read error: a much larger clone is one base away. Since no conserved phenylalanine or tryptophan closes the CDR3, a read error is the likely cause. V gene TRBV10-3 combines with J gene TRBJ2-7; D may be TRBD2 (5 bases). This CDR3 contains 15 residues. Deletions cut 0 bases from V and 1 base from J, with 10 bases between. In germline, CDR1 is ENHRY, CDR2 SYGVKD. DNA for the CDR3: TGTGCCATCAGTGAGTCAACCGGAGGTTCCTACGAGCAGTACCTC. It specifies CAISESTGGSYEQYL.

In nucleotides, the CDR3 is TGTGCCTGGCTTGACCGAATAGGCTACACCTTC. Translated, it gives CAWLDRIGYTF. The chain is built from TRBV30 and TRBJ1-2; no clear D gene. CDR3 length: 11 amino acids. CDR1 GTSNPN and CDR2 SVGIG come from the germline V gene (reference sequence). V was cut by 5 bases and J by 8 bases, with 12 bases left in between.

This clonotype has only a few counts. V usage is TRBV9 and J usage is TRBJ2-2; TRBD1 or TRBD2 may be the D gene (5 bases each). CDR1 is SGDLS and CDR2 is YYNGEE in the germline V gene. V lost 3 bases and J lost 3, with 9 bases in between. This CDR3 is 14 amino acids long. The CDR3 nucleotides are TGTGCCAGCAGCGAGGGACGCCACACCGGGGAGCTGTTTTTT. Encoded protein: CASSEGRHTGELFF.

CDR3 sequence: CASSDPRAGGMIYEQYF. The CDR3 nucleotides are TGTGCCAGCAGCGATCCGAGGGCGGGAGGCATGATCTACGAGCAGTACTTC. This rearrangement joins TRBV9 to TRBJ2-7, with TRBD2 matching over 8 bases. Germline CDR1 is SGDLS and CDR2 is YYNGEE. V dropped 3 bases and J dropped 3; count of bases not matched to a gene: 14. CDR3 length: 17 amino acids. The full variable domain, its missing parts supplied by reference TRBV9 and TRBJ2-7, is DSGVTQTPKHLITATGQRVTLRCSPRSGDLSVYWYQQSLDQGLQFLIQYYNGEERAKGNILERFSAQQFPDLHSELNLSSLELGDSALYFCASSDPRAGGMIYEQYFGPGTRLTVT.

The genes are TRBV27 and TRBJ1-6; D ambiguous. This CDR3 has 15 residues. The ends were cut back, 2 bases at V and 6 bases at J, with 11 bases in the middle. Germline CDR1 reads MNHEY; CDR2 reads SMNVEV (reference sequence). CDR3 nucleotide sequence: TGTGCCAGCAGTTTAATACAGAACCTTAATTCACCCCTCCACTTT. It encodes CASSLIQNLNSPLHF.

The rearrangement uses TRBV5-1 and TRBJ2-5, with D tentatively TRBD1 or TRBD2 (5 bases each). Per the germline V gene, CDR1 is SGHRS and CDR2 is YFSETQ. Trimming pared 4 bases from V and 7 bases from J, leaving 23 bases between. The CDR3 sequence is 16 residues long. CDR3 sequence: CASSQVSVGVQGTQYF. CDR3 bases: TGCGCCAGCAGCCAAGTATCGGTCGGGGTTCAGGGGACCCAGTACTTC.

The rearrangement uses TRBV10-3 and TRBJ1-1; D might be TRBD1 (6 bases). In germline, CDR1 is ENHRY, CDR2 SYGVKD. The CDR3 totals 12 residues. Trimming shortened V by 4 bases and J by 7 bases, and 10 bases separated the two germline ends. The CDR3 DNA reads TGTGCCATCAGTGGCGAAGGGGGTGAAGCTTTCTTT. Its translation: CAISGEGGEAFF.

V is TRBV24-1 and J is TRBJ1-5; TRBD1 agrees at 9 bases. Germline loops: CDR1 KGHDR, CDR2 SFDVKD. V was pared by 7 bases and J by 6 bases, with 6 bases of the junction left unmatched. The CDR3 runs 14 residues. CDR3 residues: CATSDGTGSQPQHF. The CDR3 DNA sequence: TGTGCCACCAGCGACGGGACAGGGAGTCAGCCCCAGCATTTT.

This clonotype was counted a few times. The V and J genes are TRBV20-1 and TRBJ2-7; 9 nucleotides line up with TRBD2. The germline V gene has CDR1 DFQATT and CDR2 SNEGSKA (reference sequence). The CDR3 covers 15 residues. J lost 6 bases, V lost 5 bases, and 14 bases had no gene match. The CDR3 nucleotides are TGCAGTGCTTTGGATTTGCGAGCGGGAGGCTCCGAGCAGTACTTC. Amino acids: CSALDLRAGGSEQYF.

Notes on this clonotype: A clone one base away is much larger, so this may be a read error. The genes are TRBV20-1 and TRBJ2-5, with D perhaps TRBD2 (6 bases). Germline V gives CDR1 DFQATT, CDR2 SNEGSKA (reference sequence). The CDR3 totals 15 residues. This chain's CDR3 is CSARGGGTSRETQCF. In DNA form, the CDR3 reads TGCAGTGCTAGAGGGGGAGGTACTAGTAGGGAGACCCAGTGCTTC.

The V call is TRBV10-3, the J call TRBJ1-2; 12 bases are shared with TRBD1. Germline V gives CDR1 ENHRY, CDR2 SYGVKD. V lost 7 bases, J lost 6 bases, and 6 bases stayed unmatched. The CDR3 is made up of 14 amino acids. The CDR3 loop is CAIIAGQGADGYTF. CDR3 nucleotide sequence: TGTGCCATCATAGCGGGACAGGGGGCTGATGGCTACACCTTC.

This clonotype was counted at least ten times. V gene TRBV6-6 combines with J gene TRBJ1-1; TRBD1 matches 7 bases. Germline-derived CDR1 and CDR2 are MNHNY and SVGAGI (reference sequence). Trimming took 5 bases from V and 5 from J; bases not matched to a gene: 5. The CDR3 has 13 residues. The CDR3 loop is CASSDREGTEAFF. The DNA of the CDR3 is TGTGCCAGCAGTGACAGGGAGGGGACTGAAGCTTTCTTT.

In this sample, this clonotype turned up many times. The chain links TRBV5-1 to TRBJ2-6; no reliable D call. The germline CDR1 and CDR2 sequences are SGHRS and YFSETQ. CDR3 size: 14 residues. Trimming removed 3 bases at V and 0 bases at J, with 4 bases between. In nucleotides, the CDR3 is TGCGCCAGCAGCTCTTACTCTGGGGCCAACGTCCTGACTTTC. It is translated as CASSSYSGANVLTF.

The chain has TRBV20-1 and TRBJ2-7; 9 bases are shared with TRBD2. Looked up from germline, CDR1 is DFQATT and CDR2 is SNEGSKA (reference sequence). The ends lost 2 bases at V and 4 bases at J; junction bases unmatched: 15. The CDR3 runs 17 residues. This chain's CDR3 is CSARPQILSGSRYEQYF. The DNA of the CDR3 is TGCAGTGCTAGACCCCAGATCCTTAGCGGGAGTCGGTACGAGCAGTACTTC.